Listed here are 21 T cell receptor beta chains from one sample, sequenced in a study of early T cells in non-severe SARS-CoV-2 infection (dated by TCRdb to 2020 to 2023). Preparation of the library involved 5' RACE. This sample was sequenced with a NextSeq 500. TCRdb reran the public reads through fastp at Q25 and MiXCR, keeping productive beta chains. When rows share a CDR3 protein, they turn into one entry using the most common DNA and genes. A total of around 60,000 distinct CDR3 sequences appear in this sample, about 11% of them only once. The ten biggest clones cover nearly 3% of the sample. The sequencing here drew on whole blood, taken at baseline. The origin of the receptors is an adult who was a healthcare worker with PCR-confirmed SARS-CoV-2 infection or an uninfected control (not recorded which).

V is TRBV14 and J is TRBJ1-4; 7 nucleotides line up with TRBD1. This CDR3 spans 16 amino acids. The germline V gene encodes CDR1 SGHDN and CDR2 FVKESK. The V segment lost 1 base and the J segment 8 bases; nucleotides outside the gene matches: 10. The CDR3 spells CASSQVPGTVREKLFF. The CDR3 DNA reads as TGTGCCAGCAGCCAAGTGCCCGGGACAGTGAGGGAAAAACTGTTTTTT.

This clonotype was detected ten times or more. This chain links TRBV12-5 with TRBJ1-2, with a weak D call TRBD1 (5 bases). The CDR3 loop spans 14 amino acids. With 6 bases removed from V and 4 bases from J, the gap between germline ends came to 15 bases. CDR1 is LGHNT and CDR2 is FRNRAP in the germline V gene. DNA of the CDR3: TGTGCTAGTGGAACCGACCGGGACCTCTATGGCTACACCTTC. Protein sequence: CASGTDRDLYGYTF.

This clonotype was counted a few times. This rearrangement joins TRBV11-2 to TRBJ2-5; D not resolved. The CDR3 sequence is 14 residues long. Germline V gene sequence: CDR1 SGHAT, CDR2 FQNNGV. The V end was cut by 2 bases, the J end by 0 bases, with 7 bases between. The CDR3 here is CASSLLFDQETQYF. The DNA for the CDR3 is TGTGCCAGCAGCTTATTGTTTGACCAAGAGACCCAGTACTTC. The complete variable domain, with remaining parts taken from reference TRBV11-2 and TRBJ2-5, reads EAGVAQSPRYKIIEKRQSVAFWCNPISGHATLYWYQQILGQGPKLLIQFQNNGVVDDSQLPKDRFSAERLKGVDSTLKIQPAKLEDSAVYLCASSLLFDQETQYFGPGTRLLVL.

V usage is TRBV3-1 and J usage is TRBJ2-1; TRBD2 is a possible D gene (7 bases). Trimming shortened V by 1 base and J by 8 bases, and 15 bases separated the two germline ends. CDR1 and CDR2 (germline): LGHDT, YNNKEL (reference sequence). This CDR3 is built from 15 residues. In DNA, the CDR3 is TGTGCCAGCAGCCAAGTACGGGGGGCAGGGTATGAGCAGTTCTTC. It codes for CASSQVRGAGYEQFF.

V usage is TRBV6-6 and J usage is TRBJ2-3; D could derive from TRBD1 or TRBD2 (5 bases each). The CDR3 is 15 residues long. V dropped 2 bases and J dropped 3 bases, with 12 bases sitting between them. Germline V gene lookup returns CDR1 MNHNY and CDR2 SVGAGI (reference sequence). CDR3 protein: CASSYPGTSTDTQYF. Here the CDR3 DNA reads TGTGCCAGCAGTTACCCCGGGACGTCTACAGATACGCAGTATTTT.

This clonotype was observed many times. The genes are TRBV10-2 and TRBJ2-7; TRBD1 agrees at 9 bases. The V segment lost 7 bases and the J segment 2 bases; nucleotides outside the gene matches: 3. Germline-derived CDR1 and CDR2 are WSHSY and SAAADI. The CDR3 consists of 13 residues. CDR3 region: CASTGTGTYEQYF. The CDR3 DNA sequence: TGCGCCAGCACCGGGACAGGGACCTACGAGCAGTACTTC.

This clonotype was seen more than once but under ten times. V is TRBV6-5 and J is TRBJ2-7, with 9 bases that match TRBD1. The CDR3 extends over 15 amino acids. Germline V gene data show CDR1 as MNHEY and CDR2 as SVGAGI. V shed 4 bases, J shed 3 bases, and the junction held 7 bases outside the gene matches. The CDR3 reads CASSSPATGGYEQYF. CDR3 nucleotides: TGTGCCAGCAGTTCCCCTGCGACAGGGGGCTACGAGCAGTACTTC.

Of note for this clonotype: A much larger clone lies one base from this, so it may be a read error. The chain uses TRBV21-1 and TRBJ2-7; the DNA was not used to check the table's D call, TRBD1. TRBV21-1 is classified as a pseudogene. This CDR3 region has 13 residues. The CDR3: CASVRVVPYEQYF. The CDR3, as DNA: TGTGCCAGCGTCAGGGTGGTCCCCTACGAGCAGTACTTC.

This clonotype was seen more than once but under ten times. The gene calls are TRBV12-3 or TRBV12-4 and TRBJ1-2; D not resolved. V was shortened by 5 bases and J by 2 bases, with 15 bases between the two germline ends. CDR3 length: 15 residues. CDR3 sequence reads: CASSPQAGTNYGYTF. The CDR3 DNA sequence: TGTGCCAGCAGTCCCCAGGCCGGCACCAACTATGGCTACACCTTC.

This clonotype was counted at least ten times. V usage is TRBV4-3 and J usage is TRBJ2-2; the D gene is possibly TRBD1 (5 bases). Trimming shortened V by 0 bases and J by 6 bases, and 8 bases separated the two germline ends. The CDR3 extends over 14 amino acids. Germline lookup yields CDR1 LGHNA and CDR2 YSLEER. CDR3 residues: CASSQDQGAGELFF. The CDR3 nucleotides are TGCGCCAGCAGCCAAGATCAAGGGGCCGGGGAGCTGTTTTTT.

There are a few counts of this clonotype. Here the CDR3 DNA reads TGTGCCATCAGTGAAGAAGGGTTTAGTGAGCAGTTCTTC. This encodes CAISEEGFSEQFF. J is TRBJ2-1 and V is TRBV10-3; D not certain. From germline, CDR1 is ENHRY and CDR2 SYGVKD. CDR3 length: 13 amino acids. With 3 bases removed from V and 9 bases from J, the gap between germline ends came to 12 bases.

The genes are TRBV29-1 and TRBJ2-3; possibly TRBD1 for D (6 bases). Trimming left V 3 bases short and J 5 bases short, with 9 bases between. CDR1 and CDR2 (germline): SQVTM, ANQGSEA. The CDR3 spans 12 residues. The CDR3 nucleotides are TGCAGCGTTGACAGGGGTGAAGATACGCAGTATTTT. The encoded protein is CSVDRGEDTQYF.

The CDR3 is CAISESRSQETQYF. DNA of the CDR3: TGTGCCATCAGTGAGTCGCGCAGCCAAGAGACCCAGTACTTC. The chain joins TRBV10-3 to TRBJ2-5; D gene ambiguous. This CDR3 comprises 14 residues. The V end was cut by 0 bases, the J end by 1 base, with 6 bases between. Germline CDR1 and CDR2: ENHRY and SYGVKD.

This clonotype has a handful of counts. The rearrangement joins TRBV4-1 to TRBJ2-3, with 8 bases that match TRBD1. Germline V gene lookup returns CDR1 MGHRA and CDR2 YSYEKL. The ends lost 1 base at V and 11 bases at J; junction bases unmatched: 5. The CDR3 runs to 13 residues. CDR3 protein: CASSQAGRGLQYF. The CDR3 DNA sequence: TGCGCCAGCAGCCAAGCCGGCAGGGGGCTGCAGTATTTT.

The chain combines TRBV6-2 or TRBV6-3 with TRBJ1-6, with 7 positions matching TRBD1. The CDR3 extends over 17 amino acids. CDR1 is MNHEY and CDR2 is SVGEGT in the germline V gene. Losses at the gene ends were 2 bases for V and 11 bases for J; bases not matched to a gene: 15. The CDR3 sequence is CASSYTSGQASAAPLHF. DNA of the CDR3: TGTGCCAGCAGTTACACCTCTGGACAGGCGTCGGCGGCACCCCTCCACTTT.

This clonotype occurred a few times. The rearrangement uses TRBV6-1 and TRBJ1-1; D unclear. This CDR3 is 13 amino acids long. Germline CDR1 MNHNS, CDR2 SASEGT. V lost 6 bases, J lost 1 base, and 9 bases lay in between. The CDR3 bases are TGTGCCAGCAGGGAGACACCGAACACTGAAGCTTTCTTT. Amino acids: CASRETPNTEAFF.

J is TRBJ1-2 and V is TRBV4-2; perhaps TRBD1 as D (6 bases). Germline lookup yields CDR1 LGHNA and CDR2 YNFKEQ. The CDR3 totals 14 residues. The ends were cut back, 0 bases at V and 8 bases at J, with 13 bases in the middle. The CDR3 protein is CASSQDPGAGGYTF. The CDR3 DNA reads TGTGCCAGCAGCCAAGATCCGGGGGCGGGCGGCTACACCTTC.

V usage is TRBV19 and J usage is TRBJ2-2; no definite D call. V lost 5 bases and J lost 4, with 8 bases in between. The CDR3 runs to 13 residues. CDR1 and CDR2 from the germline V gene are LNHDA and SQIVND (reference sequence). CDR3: CASSLSGTGELFF. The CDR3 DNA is TGTGCCAGTAGTCTCTCGGGCACCGGGGAGCTGTTTTTT.

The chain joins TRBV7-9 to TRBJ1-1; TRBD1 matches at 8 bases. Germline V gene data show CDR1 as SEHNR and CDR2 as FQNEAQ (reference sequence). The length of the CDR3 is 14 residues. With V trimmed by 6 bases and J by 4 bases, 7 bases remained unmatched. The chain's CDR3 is CASSFETGGTEAFF. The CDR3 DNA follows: TGTGCCAGCAGTTTTGAAACAGGGGGCACTGAAGCTTTCTTT.

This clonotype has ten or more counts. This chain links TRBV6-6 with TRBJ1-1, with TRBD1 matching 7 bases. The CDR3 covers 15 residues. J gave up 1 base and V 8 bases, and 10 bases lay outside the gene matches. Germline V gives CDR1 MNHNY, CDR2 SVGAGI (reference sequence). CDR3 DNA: TGTGCCAGCCTAAGGGACAGAATTAAGAACACTGAAGCTTTCTTT. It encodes CASLRDRIKNTEAFF.

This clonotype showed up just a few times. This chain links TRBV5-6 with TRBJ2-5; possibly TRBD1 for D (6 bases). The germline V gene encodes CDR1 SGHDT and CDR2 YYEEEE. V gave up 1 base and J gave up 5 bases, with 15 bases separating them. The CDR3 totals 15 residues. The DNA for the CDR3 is TGTGCCAGCAGCTTGAGACAGGTCGGGTTGGAGACCCAGTACTTC. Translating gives CASSLRQVGLETQYF.